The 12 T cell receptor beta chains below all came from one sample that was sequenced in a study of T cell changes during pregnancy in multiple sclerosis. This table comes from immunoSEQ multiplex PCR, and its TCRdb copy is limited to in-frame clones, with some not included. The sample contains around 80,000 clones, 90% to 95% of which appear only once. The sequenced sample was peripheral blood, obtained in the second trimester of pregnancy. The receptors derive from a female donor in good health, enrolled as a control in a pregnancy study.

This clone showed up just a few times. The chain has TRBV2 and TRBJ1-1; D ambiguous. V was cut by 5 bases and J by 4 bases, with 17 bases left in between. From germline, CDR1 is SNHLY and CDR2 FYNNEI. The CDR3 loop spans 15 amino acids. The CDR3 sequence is CASSQLRSEGTEAFF. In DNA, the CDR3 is TGTGCCAGCAGTCAACTCAGGAGCGAGGGCACTGAAGCTTTCTTT.

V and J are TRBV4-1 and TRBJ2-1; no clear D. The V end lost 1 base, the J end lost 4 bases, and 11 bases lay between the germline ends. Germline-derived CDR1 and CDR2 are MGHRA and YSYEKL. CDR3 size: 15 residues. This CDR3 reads CASSQGQERYNEQFF. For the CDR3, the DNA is TGCGCCAGCAGCCAAGGGCAAGAGAGGTACAATGAGCAGTTCTTC.

CDR3 sequence reads: CASNLETGVPRNEQFF. The DNA of the CDR3 is TGTGCCAGCAACCTTGAGACGGGAGTCCCCCGCAATGAGCAGTTCTTC. This chain links TRBV2 with TRBJ2-1; weak D call: TRBD2 (6 bases). Per germline, CDR1 SNHLY and CDR2 FYNNEI. The CDR3 totals 16 residues. Trimming took 7 bases from V and 6 from J, leaving 22 bases between them.

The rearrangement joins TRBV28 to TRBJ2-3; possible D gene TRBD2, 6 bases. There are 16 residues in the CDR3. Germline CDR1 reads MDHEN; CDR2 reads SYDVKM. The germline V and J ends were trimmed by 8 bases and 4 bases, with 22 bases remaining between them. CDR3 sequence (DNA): TGTGCCAGCGGAAAACAGGCGCTAGCGTTGTCAGATACGCAGTATTTT. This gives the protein CASGKQALALSDTQYF.

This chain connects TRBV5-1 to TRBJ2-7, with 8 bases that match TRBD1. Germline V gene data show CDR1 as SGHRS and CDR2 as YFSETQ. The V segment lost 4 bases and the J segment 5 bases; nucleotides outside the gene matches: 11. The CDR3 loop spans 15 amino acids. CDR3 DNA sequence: TGCGCCAGCAGCCCAGGCCGACAGGGGAGGAACGAGCAGTACTTC. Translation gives CASSPGRQGRNEQYF.

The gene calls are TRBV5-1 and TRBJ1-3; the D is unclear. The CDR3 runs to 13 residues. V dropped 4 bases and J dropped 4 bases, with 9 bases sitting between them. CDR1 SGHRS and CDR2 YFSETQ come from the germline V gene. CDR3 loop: CASSPGSGNTIYF. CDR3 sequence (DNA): TGCGCCAGCAGCCCGGGTTCCGGAAACACCATATATTTT.

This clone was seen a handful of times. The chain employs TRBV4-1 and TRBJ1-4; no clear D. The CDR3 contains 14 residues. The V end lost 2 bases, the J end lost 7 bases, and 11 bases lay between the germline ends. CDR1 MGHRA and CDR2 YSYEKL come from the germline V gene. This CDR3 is CASSQSFTGEKLFF. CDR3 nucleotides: TGCGCCAGCAGCCAAAGTTTCACGGGTGAAAAACTGTTTTTT.

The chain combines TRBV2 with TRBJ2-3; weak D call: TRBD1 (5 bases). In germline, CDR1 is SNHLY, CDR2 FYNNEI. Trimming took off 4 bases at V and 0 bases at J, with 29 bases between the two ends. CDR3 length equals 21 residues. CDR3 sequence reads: CASSADEQERFIYSSTDTQYF. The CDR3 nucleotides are TGTGCCAGCAGTGCCGATGAACAGGAACGCTTTATCTATTCTAGCACAGATACGCAGTATTTT.

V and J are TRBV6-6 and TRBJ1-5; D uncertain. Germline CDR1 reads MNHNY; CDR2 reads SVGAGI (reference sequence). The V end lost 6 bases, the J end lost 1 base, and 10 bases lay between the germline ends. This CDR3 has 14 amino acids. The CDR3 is CASRDGESNQPQHF. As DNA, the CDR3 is TGTGCCAGCAGAGATGGGGAGAGCAATCAGCCCCAGCATTTT.

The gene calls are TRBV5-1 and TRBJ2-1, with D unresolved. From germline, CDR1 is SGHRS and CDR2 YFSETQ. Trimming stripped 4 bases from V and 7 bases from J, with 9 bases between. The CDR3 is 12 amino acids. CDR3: CASSEMSNEQFF. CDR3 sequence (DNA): TGCGCCAGCAGCGAAATGAGTAATGAGCAGTTCTTC.

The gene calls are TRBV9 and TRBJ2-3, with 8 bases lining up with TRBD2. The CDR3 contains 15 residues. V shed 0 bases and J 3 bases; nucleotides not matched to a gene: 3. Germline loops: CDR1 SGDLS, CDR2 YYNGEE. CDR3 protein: CASSVGAGGTDTQYF. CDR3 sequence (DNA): TGTGCCAGCAGCGTAGGCGCGGGAGGTACAGATACGCAGTATTTT.

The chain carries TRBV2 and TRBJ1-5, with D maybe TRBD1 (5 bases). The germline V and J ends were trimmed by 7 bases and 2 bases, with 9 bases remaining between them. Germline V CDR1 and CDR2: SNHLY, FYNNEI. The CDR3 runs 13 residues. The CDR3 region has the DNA TGTGCCAGCACCAGGGAGGGCAATCAGCCCCAGCATTTT. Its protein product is CASTREGNQPQHF.